Sequencing of this T cell receptor (beta chain) was carried out in a study of blood T cell repertoires in COVID-19. The protocol was immunoSEQ multiplex PCR, while the TCRdb copy is restricted to in-frame clones and leaves out a portion. The data show tens of thousands of clones, with approximately 82% seen just once and more than 4.5% held by the top ten. The V gene end was trimmed by 2 bases and the J gene end by 6 bases; junction bases not matched to a gene: 5. This CDR3 spans 14 amino acids. Germline CDR1 is SNHLY and CDR2 is FYNNEI. This clone was seen a single time. The specimen was peripheral blood. This TCR was recovered from a human donor in a cohort sampled during active or convalescent COVID-19. The V call is TRBV2, the J call TRBJ2-7, with 9 nucleotides matching TRBD2. The CDR3 loop is CASSETGTSTEQYF. Written as DNA, the CDR3 is TGTGCCAGCAGTGAAACTGGGACTAGCACCGAGCAGTACTTC.